This entry concerns a single TCR beta chain. Data came from immunoSEQ multiplex PCR; TCRdb stores just in-frame clones and leaves some out. The profile shows roughly 330,000 clones, approximately 79% of them singletons. This sample is drawn from a study of shared clonotypes between healthy human individuals. Germline CDR1 SGHNT, CDR2 YYREEE (reference sequence). Trimming took 0 bases from V and 5 from J; bases not matched to a gene: 7. This CDR3 region has 16 residues. V is TRBV5-4 and J is TRBJ2-3; 9 bases match TRBD2. The sequence came from a young man in good health. Sequencing was performed on memory CD4+ T cells sorted from blood. As to subset: CD45RA-negative fraction. The CDR3 DNA reads TGTGCCAGCAGCTTGGATAGCGGGAGTGCGAAAGATACGCAGTATTTT. This sequence encodes CASSLDSGSAKDTQYF.